The clone carrying this T cell receptor (beta chain) was seen repeatedly, ten times or more. Its antigen is unidentified. The entry originates in a study of T-cell memory formation after mild COVID-19. cDNA libraries for TCR alpha and TCR beta, carrying sample barcodes and UMIs, came from 5'RACE with constant-segment primers. TCRdb analysed the 5' RACE reads with MiXCR anew, one entry per CDR3 protein. The table shows a few hundred thousand distinct CDR3 sequences, with over 8.5% occurring only once. Study-wide results and limits: A balance of CD4 and CD8 characterized clones contracting day 15 to 85, whereas later expanders leaned CD4+. Several responding clones turned up in pre-infection memory, indicating that cross-reactive memory may have taken part.

Per the germline V gene, CDR1 is ENHRY and CDR2 is SYGVKD. The CDR3 extends over 16 amino acids. Trimming removed 4 bases at V and 6 bases at J, with 21 bases between. This receptor was obtained from a young man who had mild COVID-19 (a few samples of this study predate the infection). Cell type and time point are not known. The chain carries TRBV10-3 and TRBJ1-2; a weak D match, TRBD1 (6 bases). Sequenced sample: PBMCs or a T cell subset sorted from them (not recorded which). CDR3 sequence: CAISARGGLRRDGYTF. CDR3 DNA sequence: TGTGCCATCAGTGCCCGGGGGGGGCTCCGACGGGATGGCTACACCTTC.